This T cell receptor beta chain came from a study of T cells in Graves' hyperthyroidism and ophthalmopathy. Turning to the study itself: At initial diagnosis, before any treatment had begun, peripheral blood was obtained.

The study, taken as a whole, reports: Ophthalmopathy was separated from stable hyperthyroidism by a 13 V-J model. It was a median approximately 7.1 months before onset that the model predicted ophthalmopathy.

The CDR3 spans 14 residues. V was clipped by 5 bases and J by 0 bases, with 11 bases between them. Germline assignment: CDR1 SGHRS and CDR2 YFSETQ. Comments on this clonotype: The antigen remains undetermined.

The investigators amplified TCR beta CDR3 regions from RNA transcripts. The HTBI set primed first-round TCR CDR3 RT-PCR. MiXCR, applied by TCRdb to the multiplex PCR reads, yields one record per CDR3 protein. The table includes a few hundred thousand distinct CDR3 sequences, around 17% detected once. Graves' hyperthyroidism was deemed stable given no ophthalmopathy progression within 18 months. The TCR sequence derives from a woman aged 45-59 years with Graves' hyperthyroidism. The chain links TRBV5-1 to TRBJ1-1; tentatively, D is TRBD1 (5 bases). Material for sequencing was blood. The CDR3 loop is CASSGTYMNTEAFF. CDR3 coding DNA: TGCGCCAGCAGTGGGACGTACATGAACACTGAAGCTTTCTTT.